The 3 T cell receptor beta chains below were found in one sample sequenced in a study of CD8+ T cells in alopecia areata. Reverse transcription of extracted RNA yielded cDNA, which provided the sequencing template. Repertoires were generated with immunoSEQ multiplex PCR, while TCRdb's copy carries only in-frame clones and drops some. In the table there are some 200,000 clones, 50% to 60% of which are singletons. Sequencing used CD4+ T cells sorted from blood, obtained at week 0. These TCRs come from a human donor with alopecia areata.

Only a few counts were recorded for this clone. The CDR3: CATSRGRGQVNTGELFF. Written as DNA, the CDR3 is TGTGCCACCAGCAGAGGTAGGGGACAGGTCAACACCGGGGAGCTGTTTTTT. V gene TRBV15 combines with J gene TRBJ2-2; 8 bases are a match to TRBD1. The CDR3 runs to 17 residues. CDR1 is LNHNV, CDR2 YYDKDF, per germline (reference sequence). The V segment lost 1 base and the J segment 2 bases; nucleotides outside the gene matches: 6. The whole variable domain, remainder taken from reference TRBV15 and TRBJ2-2, is DAMVIQNPRYQVTQFGKPVTLSCSQTLNHNVMYWYQQKSSQAPKLLFHYYDKDFNNEADTPDNFQSRRPNTSFCFLDIRSPGLGDTAMYLCATSRGRGQVNTGELFFGEGSRLTVL.

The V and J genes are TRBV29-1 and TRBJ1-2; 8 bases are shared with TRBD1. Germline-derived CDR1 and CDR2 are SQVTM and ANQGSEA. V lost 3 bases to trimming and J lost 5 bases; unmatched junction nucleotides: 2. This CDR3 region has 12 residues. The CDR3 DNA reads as TGCAGCGTTGATACAGGGGGTTATGGCTACACCTTC. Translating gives CSVDTGGYGYTF.

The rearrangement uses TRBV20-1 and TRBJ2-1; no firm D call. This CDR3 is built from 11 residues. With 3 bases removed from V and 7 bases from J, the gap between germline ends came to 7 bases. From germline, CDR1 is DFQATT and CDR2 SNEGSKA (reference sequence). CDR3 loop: CSASTGNEQFF. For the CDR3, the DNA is TGCAGTGCTAGTACTGGGAATGAGCAGTTCTTC.